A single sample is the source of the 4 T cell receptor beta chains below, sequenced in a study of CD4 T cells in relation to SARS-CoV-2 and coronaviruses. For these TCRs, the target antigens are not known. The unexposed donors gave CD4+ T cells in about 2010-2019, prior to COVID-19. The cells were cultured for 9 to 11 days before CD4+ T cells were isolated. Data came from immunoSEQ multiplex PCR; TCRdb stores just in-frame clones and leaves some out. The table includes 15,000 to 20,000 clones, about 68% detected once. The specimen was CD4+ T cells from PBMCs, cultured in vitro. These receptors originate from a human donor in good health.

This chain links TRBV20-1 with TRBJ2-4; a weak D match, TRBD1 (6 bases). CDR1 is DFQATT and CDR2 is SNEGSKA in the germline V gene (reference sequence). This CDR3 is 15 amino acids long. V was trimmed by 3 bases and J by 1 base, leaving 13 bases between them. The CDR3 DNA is TGCAGTGCTAGTACGGGACAACTCGCCAAAAACATTCAGTACTTC. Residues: CSASTGQLAKNIQYF.

In DNA, the CDR3 is TGTGCCAGCTCATCGTCGGGACAGGGAAACAATCAGCCCCAGCATTTT. Translated, it gives CASSSSGQGNNQPQHF. This chain joins TRBV18 and TRBJ1-5; 9 nucleotides line up with TRBD1. V gave up 5 bases and J gave up 3 bases; unmatched junction bases: 8. The CDR3 is 16 residues long. Germline V lookup: CDR1 KGHSH, CDR2 LQKENI.

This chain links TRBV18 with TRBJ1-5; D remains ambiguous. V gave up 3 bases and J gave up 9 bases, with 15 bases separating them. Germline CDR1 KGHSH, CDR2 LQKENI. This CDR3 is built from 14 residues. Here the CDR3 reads CASSPGGQGSPQHF. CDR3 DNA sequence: TGTGCCAGCTCACCCGGCGGGCAAGGTTCGCCCCAGCATTTT.

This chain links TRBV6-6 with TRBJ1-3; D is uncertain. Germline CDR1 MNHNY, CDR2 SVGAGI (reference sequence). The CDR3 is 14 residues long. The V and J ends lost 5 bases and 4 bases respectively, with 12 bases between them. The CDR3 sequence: CASSGTSSGNTIYF. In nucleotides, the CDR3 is TGTGCCAGCAGTGGAACGTCCTCCGGAAACACCATATATTTT.